Below are 29 T cell receptor beta chains sequenced from a single sample in a study of vaccination effects on CD4 cells after COVID-19. The repertoire was sequenced with immunoSEQ multiplex PCR; TCRdb's copy has only in-frame clones and lacks some. The sample lists around 25,000 clones; approximately 73% were seen once. These TCRs are of unknown antigen specificity. At the end of 9 to 11 days of culture, CD4+ T cells were isolated. Sequencing was performed on CD4+ T cells from PBMCs cultured without peptide, taken before COVID-19 vaccination. These receptors originate from a human donor who received a COVID-19 vaccine.

Comments on this clone: At the DNA level, this CDR3 is encoded by other sequences in the same sample as well. The V gene is TRBV18, the J gene TRBJ1-1; D remains unclear. V was clipped by 3 bases and J by 1 base, with 6 bases between them. Germline V gene data show CDR1 as KGHSH and CDR2 as LQKENI. The CDR3 has 13 amino acids. The CDR3 DNA reads as TGTGCCAGCTCACCTCCGGGGAACACTGAAGCTTTCTTT. Amino acid sequence: CASSPPGNTEAFF.

The CDR3 sequence: CASSASTNEKLFF. For the CDR3, the DNA is TGTGCCAGCAGCGCCTCCACTAATGAAAAACTGTTTTTT. This chain connects TRBV3-1 (or the pseudogene TRBV3-2) to TRBJ1-4; D is uncertain. This CDR3 region has 13 residues. Trimming took off 5 bases at V and 2 bases at J, with 6 bases between the two ends. The V gene's germline CDR1 is LGHDT and CDR2 YNNKEL (reference sequence).

This chain links TRBV5-4 with TRBJ1-1; no reliable D call. V was pared by 0 bases and J by 1 base, with 4 bases between. Germline CDR1 and CDR2: SGHNT and YYREEE (reference sequence). This CDR3 contains 13 residues. CDR3 region: CASSLVANTEAFF. As DNA, the CDR3 is TGTGCCAGCAGCTTGGTAGCGAACACTGAAGCTTTCTTT.

CDR3 nucleotide sequence: TGTGCCAGTAGTATAGCCCCCTGGACTAGCGGGAGCCGGGAGACCCAGTACTTC. Protein sequence: CASSIAPWTSGSRETQYF. The V call is TRBV19, the J call TRBJ2-5; 13 positions agree with TRBD2. With 1 base clipped from V and 5 bases from J, the junction kept 10 bases outside the gene matches. This CDR3 comprises 18 residues. CDR1 and CDR2 from the germline V gene are LNHDA and SQIVND (reference sequence).

This clone is categorized as medium-sized. The chain combines TRBV5-1 with TRBJ1-1; the match to TRBD1 covers 9 bases. V dropped 6 bases and J dropped 1; count of bases not matched to a gene: 7. Germline CDR1 and CDR2: SGHRS and YFSETQ. This CDR3 is 15 amino acids long. DNA for the CDR3: TGCGCCAGCAACGGCGGGACAGGGTCGAACACTGAAGCTTTCTTT. Its translation is CASNGGTGSNTEAFF.

The chain recombines TRBV2 with TRBJ2-5, with D maybe TRBD1 (5 bases). With 4 bases removed from V and 1 base from J, the gap between germline ends came to 10 bases. The CDR3 spans 14 residues. Germline V gene data show CDR1 as SNHLY and CDR2 as FYNNEI. CDR3 bases: TGTGCCAGCAGTGGCTTGACAGCCCAAGAGACCCAGTACTTC. Protein: CASSGLTAQETQYF. The full variable domain, its missing parts supplied by reference TRBV2 and TRBJ2-5, is EPEVTQTPSHQVTQMGQEVILRCVPISNHLYFYWYRQILGQKVEFLVSFYNNEISEKSEIFDDQFSVERPDGSNFTLKIRSTKLEDSAMYFCASSGLTAQETQYFGPGTRLLVL.

The V call is TRBV27, the J call TRBJ1-5; 9 bases line up with TRBD1. Germline V CDR1 and CDR2: MNHEY, SMNVEV (reference sequence). This CDR3 is 14 amino acids long. V lost 8 bases, J lost 4 bases, and 6 bases stayed unmatched. This CDR3 reads CASGPGQGNQPQHF. In DNA form, the CDR3 reads TGTGCCAGCGGCCCGGGACAGGGTAATCAGCCCCAGCATTTT.

This clone was recorded a few times. The chain couples TRBV19 to TRBJ1-5; TRBD1 matches 10 bases. This CDR3 spans 14 amino acids. The germline V gene encodes CDR1 LNHDA and CDR2 SQIVND (reference sequence). J was trimmed by 4 bases and V by 5 bases; bases with no gene match: 2. CDR3 in DNA: TGTGCCAGTAGTGGGGGACAGGGGAATCAGCCCCAGCATTTT. Its translation: CASSGGQGNQPQHF. Drawing the rest from reference TRBV19 and TRBJ1-5, the complete variable domain is DGGITQSPKYLFRKEGQNVTLSCEQNLNHDAMYWYRQDPGQGLRLIYYSQIVNDFQKGDIAEGYSVSREKKESFPLTVTSAQKNPTAFYLCASSGGQGNQPQHFGDGTRLSIL.

V and J are TRBV19 and TRBJ2-1; D possibly corresponds to TRBD1 (5 bases). V lost 4 bases and J 2 bases, leaving 15 bases between the germline ends. The CDR3 has 16 amino acids. The V gene's germline CDR1 is LNHDA and CDR2 SQIVND (reference sequence). The CDR3 region is CASSNTMGPTYNEQFF. The DNA for the CDR3 is TGTGCCAGTAGTAACACCATGGGGCCTACCTACAATGAGCAGTTCTTC.

The rearrangement joins TRBV6-5 to TRBJ1-2; no clear D gene. V was clipped by 7 bases and J by 3 bases, with 15 bases between them. Germline-derived CDR1 and CDR2 are MNHEY and SVGAGI. The CDR3 is 14 residues long. CDR3 nucleotide sequence: TGTGCCAGCACGGAGGCGGTCTCAGACTATGGCTACACCTTC. Amino acid sequence: CASTEAVSDYGYTF.

This chain joins TRBV4-3 and TRBJ2-5; 7 bases match TRBD1. The CDR3 has 17 residues. Germline loops: CDR1 LGHNA, CDR2 YSLEER. V was pared by 3 bases and J by 4 bases, with 14 bases of the junction left unmatched. CDR3 protein: CASSQDRQGRLGETQYF. In nucleotides, the CDR3 is TGCGCCAGCAGCCAGGACCGACAGGGTCGGTTAGGAGAGACCCAGTACTTC.

V and J are TRBV25-1 and TRBJ1-1; tentatively, D is TRBD1 (6 bases). This CDR3 is built from 17 residues. Germline V gene data show CDR1 as MGHDK and CDR2 as SYGVNS. The V end lost 0 bases, the J end lost 2 bases, and 16 bases lay between the germline ends. CDR3 protein: CASSEYRFGGANTEAFF. CDR3 DNA: TGTGCCAGCAGTGAATATCGATTTGGGGGGGCTAACACTGAAGCTTTCTTT.

Only one count was recorded for this clone. The V gene is TRBV6-5, the J gene TRBJ2-2; D is unclear. The V and J ends lost 5 bases and 4 bases respectively, with 14 bases between them. This CDR3 is 15 amino acids long. Germline values: CDR1 MNHEY, CDR2 SVGAGI. Here the CDR3 reads CASSHGGVTTGELFF. CDR3 DNA: TGTGCCAGCAGTCACGGTGGAGTGACCACCGGGGAGCTGTTTTTT.

This clone appeared a few times. The chain has TRBV28 and TRBJ1-5; D might be TRBD1 (6 bases). The ends were cut back, 6 bases at V and 2 bases at J, with 17 bases in the middle. Germline V CDR1 and CDR2: MDHEN, SYDVKM. The CDR3 spans 16 residues. CDR3 bases: TGTGCCAGCAGAGAGGCAGGGGAAGGGGGCAATCAGCCCCAGCATTTT. Its protein is CASREAGEGGNQPQHF.

The chain is built from TRBV12-5 and TRBJ1-1; no definite D call. CDR1 and CDR2 (germline): LGHNT, FRNRAP. The CDR3 contains 13 residues. Trimming removed 4 bases at V and 4 bases at J, with 10 bases between. In nucleotides, the CDR3 is TGTGCTAGTGGTTCCTTTGAAGGCACTGAAGCTTTCTTT. Protein: CASGSFEGTEAFF. Looking up the rest from reference TRBV12-5 and TRBJ1-1 gives the full variable domain: DARVTQTPRHKVTEMGQEVTMRCQPILGHNTVFWYRQTMMQGLELLAYFRNRAPLDDSGMPKDRFSAEMPDATLATLKIQPSEPRDSAVYFCASGSFEGTEAFFGQGTRLTVV.

The chain couples TRBV5-6 to TRBJ2-5, with 7 bases aligning to TRBD1. The germline V gene has CDR1 SGHDT and CDR2 YYEEEE. The CDR3 has 15 amino acids. The V segment lost 0 bases and the J segment 3 bases; nucleotides outside the gene matches: 5. The chain's CDR3 is CASSLARGGEETQYF. The CDR3 DNA reads TGTGCCAGCAGCTTGGCGCGAGGGGGCGAAGAGACCCAGTACTTC.

J is TRBJ1-1 and V is TRBV3-1 (or the pseudogene TRBV3-2), with D maybe TRBD1 (6 bases). Germline values: CDR1 LGHDT, CDR2 YNNKEL (reference sequence). This CDR3 has 13 amino acids. Between the trimmed V and J ends, which lost 4 bases and 7 bases, there was a span of 13 bases. DNA of the CDR3: TGTGCCAGCAGCCCCTCAGGGGTGAGTGAAGCTTTCTTT. Translating gives CASSPSGVSEAFF.

This chain uses TRBV9 with TRBJ2-5, with 9 bases matching TRBD2. With V trimmed by 4 bases and J by 0 bases, 7 bases remained unmatched. Germline V lookup: CDR1 SGDLS, CDR2 YYNGEE. CDR3 size: 16 residues. CDR3 DNA: TGTGCCAGCAGCTCCTCTGCGGGGGGGCACCAAGAGACCCAGTACTTC. It is translated as CASSSSAGGHQETQYF.

This chain joins TRBV7-9 and TRBJ2-1; the match to TRBD2 covers 11 bases. Germline V gives CDR1 SEHNR, CDR2 FQNEAQ (reference sequence). Trimming at V came to 6 bases and at J to 1 base, leaving 11 bases not matched to a gene. The CDR3 runs to 18 residues. The CDR3 region is CASSPGTSGPGSYNEQFF. CDR3 nucleotide sequence: TGTGCCAGCAGTCCGGGGACTAGCGGTCCTGGATCCTACAATGAGCAGTTCTTC. Variable domain in full (rest from reference TRBV7-9 and TRBJ2-1): DTGVSQNPRHKITKRGQNVTFRCDPISEHNRLYWYRQTLGQGPEFLTYFQNEAQLEKSRLLSDRFSAERPKGSFSTLEIQRTEQGDSAMYLCASSPGTSGPGSYNEQFFGPGTRLTVL.

This clone was recorded only once. The rearrangement links TRBV6-5 to TRBJ2-4; D uncertain. Trimming took 5 bases from V and 8 from J, leaving 19 bases between them. The germline CDR1 and CDR2 sequences are MNHEY and SVGAGI. This CDR3 has 15 amino acids. CDR3 coding DNA: TGTGCCAGCAGTACTACCCGGGTGTCAAGGGACATTCAGTACTTC. It codes for CASSTTRVSRDIQYF.

The chain's CDR3 is CASPSPGGDTEAFF. CDR3 bases: TGTGCCAGCCCCTCCCCAGGGGGGGATACTGAAGCTTTCTTT. The chain uses TRBV27 and TRBJ1-1; 7 bases map to TRBD1. The germline gives CDR1 MNHEY, CDR2 SMNVEV (reference sequence). The junction had 11 bases not matched to a gene; V was cut back by 8 bases and J by 5 bases. This CDR3 has 14 amino acids.

The chain links TRBV24-1 to TRBJ2-3, with D unclear. Trimming took 4 bases from V and 1 from J, leaving 2 bases between them. The CDR3 contains 12 residues. Germline CDR1 reads KGHDR; CDR2 reads SFDVKD. Written as DNA, the CDR3 is TGTGCCACCAGTGAAGGCACAGATACGCAGTATTTT. The encoded protein is CATSEGTDTQYF.

The chain is built from TRBV5-6 and TRBJ1-4; D is possibly TRBD1 (6 bases). V was shortened by 7 bases and J by 5 bases, with 12 bases between the two germline ends. The CDR3 has 13 amino acids. In germline, CDR1 is SGHDT, CDR2 YYEEEE. Here the CDR3 DNA reads TGTGCCAGCCGAGGACAGCTGAATGAAAAACTGTTTTTT. Protein: CASRGQLNEKLFF.

This clone was observed a handful of times. The chain uses TRBV6-1 and TRBJ1-1, with D tentatively TRBD1 (6 bases). The V gene lost 1 base and the J gene lost 3 bases, with 9 bases spanning the gap. This CDR3 comprises 14 residues. Germline-derived CDR1 and CDR2 are MNHNS and SASEGT. This CDR3 is CASSEETGYTEAFF. CDR3 nucleotides: TGTGCCAGCAGTGAAGAAACAGGGTACACTGAAGCTTTCTTT.

This clone appeared once. The genes are TRBV6-2 or TRBV6-3 and TRBJ2-7; weak D call: TRBD1 (5 bases). Trimming removed 6 bases at V and 3 bases at J, with 6 bases between. Per the germline V gene, CDR1 is MNHEY and CDR2 is SVGEGT. CDR3 length: 11 residues. DNA for the CDR3: TGTGCCAGCAGCAGGGACTACGAGCAGTACTTC. As protein: CASSRDYEQYF.

The V and J genes are TRBV4-3 and TRBJ1-4, with 10 bases aligning to TRBD1. V shed 0 bases and J 10 bases; nucleotides not matched to a gene: 8. The CDR3 length is 16 residues. CDR1 and CDR2 (germline): LGHNA, YSLEER. The CDR3 loop is CASSQERTGGVGKLFF. The CDR3 DNA sequence: TGCGCCAGCAGCCAAGAAAGGACAGGGGGGGTCGGAAAACTGTTTTTT.

This chain links TRBV28 with TRBJ1-2; TRBD1 aligns across 8 bases. Germline CDR1 is MDHEN and CDR2 is SYDVKM. J was trimmed by 6 bases and V by 6 bases; bases with no gene match: 6. The CDR3 is made up of 13 amino acids. The CDR3 protein is CASRKTGGDGYTF. CDR3 coding DNA: TGTGCCAGCAGGAAAACAGGGGGTGATGGCTACACCTTC.

The chain uses TRBV5-4 and TRBJ1-2, with D possibly TRBD1 on 5 matching bases. This CDR3 has 13 amino acids. Germline loops: CDR1 SGHNT, CDR2 YYREEE (reference sequence). V was trimmed by 0 bases and J by 6 bases, leaving 9 bases between them. The CDR3 loop reads CASSLVGGDGYTF. CDR3 in DNA: TGTGCCAGCAGCTTGGTCGGGGGAGATGGCTACACCTTC.

The genes are TRBV2 and TRBJ2-1; 10 bases align to TRBD1. CDR1 is SNHLY and CDR2 is FYNNEI in the germline V gene. The CDR3 loop spans 13 amino acids. V shed 10 bases, J shed 7 bases, and the junction held 7 bases outside the gene matches. CDR3 bases: TGTGCCACGCGGGACAGGGGCTGGAATGAGCAGTTCTTC. It specifies CATRDRGWNEQFF.